This entry features one T cell receptor (beta chain) sequence. Only in-frame clones appear in the TCRdb table, and some are missing; sequencing was by immunoSEQ multiplex PCR. The profile shows some 220,000 clones, over 70% of them singletons. V shed 3 bases and J 5 bases; nucleotides not matched to a gene: 8. The germline V gene has CDR1 MNHNS and CDR2 SASEGT. The CDR3 loop spans 15 amino acids. The record originates from a study of blood T cell repertoires in COVID-19. J is TRBJ2-5 and V is TRBV6-1; 8 bases fit TRBD1. Material for sequencing was peripheral blood. This sequence was found in a woman aged 65 to 85 with acute or convalescent COVID-19. This CDR3 is CASSDNRGTLETQYF. CDR3 DNA: TGTGCCAGCAGTGATAACAGGGGGACTTTGGAGACCCAGTACTTC.